This T cell receptor beta chain was sequenced in a study of Graves' ophthalmopathy and Graves' hyperthyroidism. Overall study: Prior to any treatment, peripheral blood was collected at the time of initial diagnosis.

V was shortened by 11 bases and J by 1 base, with 14 bases between the two germline ends. Germline V gives CDR1 SGHAT, CDR2 FQNNGV. The CDR3 is 14 amino acids. From fresh peripheral blood, roughly 11 ml in volume, the PBMCs were obtained. This clonotype has a count of ten or more. Antigen: not known. Amplification from RNA transcripts yielded the TCR beta CDR3 regions. Second-round multiplex PCR followed a first-round RT-PCR using HTBI primers. In TCRdb, the multiplex PCR reads were re-called with MiXCR into one record per CDR3 protein. The sample shows about 410,000 distinct CDR3 sequences, about 17% of them seen only once. Findings of the study overall: Most thyroid clonotypes expanded beyond 0.001 frequency were also found in blood.

Specimen: peripheral blood. The TCR originated in a young woman with Graves' ophthalmopathy. V is TRBV11-2 and J is TRBJ2-2; TRBD2 might be the D (5 bases). The CDR3 is CAHPRGKNTGELFF. The DNA of the CDR3 is TGTGCCCATCCCAGAGGGAAGAACACCGGGGAGCTGTTTTTT.